This T cell receptor (beta chain) came from a study of T cell responses to AZD1222 COVID-19 vaccine. Study-level results: Spike was spanned by vaccine-associated CD4 TCRs, with dominance at 160-218 and 743-854. Increased Spike-specific TCR breadth and depth were observed after two AZD1222 doses.

Concerning this clone itself: Its antigen is unidentified.

J was trimmed by 6 bases and V by 4 bases; bases with no gene match: 17. The CDR3 length is 17 residues. The germline gives CDR1 SGHDT, CDR2 YYEEEE. Sequencing used immunoSEQ multiplex PCR; TCRdb keeps in-frame clones, though not all of them. The sample yields about 190,000 clones, around 94% seen once. The receptor was derived from an adult in good health. The sample in question was peripheral blood, obtained on day 0 of AZD1222 vaccination. The rearrangement joins TRBV5-6 to TRBJ2-3, with TRBD2 matching over 7 bases. Here the CDR3 reads CASSTTTIGPGRDTQYF. CDR3 DNA: TGTGCCAGCAGCACCACTACCATAGGACCCGGGAGGGATACGCAGTATTTT.